The rows below give T cell receptor beta chains drawn from one sample of a study of blood T cell repertoires in COVID-19. Sequencing was performed with immunoSEQ multiplex PCR; in TCRdb, only in-frame clones are kept and a portion is missing. The sample consists of 450,000 to 600,000 clones, about nine tenths of them appearing once. Source material: PBMCs or T cells enriched from blood (not recorded which). The receptor set was obtained from a woman younger than 35 who had recovered from COVID-19. Both conserved end residues are part of each CDR3. The order of the fields is clone size, V gene, D gene, J gene, CDR3 protein, CDR3 DNA. A D gene is named only where the DNA matches it firmly. Clone size appears in some rows only: once, few, many, or a class for an expanded clone.

.	TRBV5-1	.	TRBJ2-5	CASSLDRVQETQYF	TGCGCCAGCAGCTTAGACAGAGTTCAAGAGACCCAGTACTTC
.	TRBV7-2	.	TRBJ1-4	CASSLTGSNEKLFF	TGTGCCAGCAGCCTAACAGGTTCTAATGAAAAACTGTTTTTT
.	TRBV7-3	.	TRBJ2-3	CASSLRGGGGPVDTQYF	TGTGCCAGCAGCTTAAGGGGAGGCGGGGGCCCGGTTGATACGCAGTATTTT
.	TRBV6-5	TRBD1	TRBJ2-7	CASSRTGTPYEQYF	TGTGCCAGCAGCCGGACAGGGACCCCCTACGAGCAGTACTTC
.	TRBV5-1	.	TRBJ2-5	CASSTGDIRQETQYF	TGCGCCAGCAGCACCGGGGACATCCGCCAAGAGACCCAGTACTTC
.	TRBV9	.	TRBJ2-3	CASSEAFVDTQYF	TGTGCCAGCAGCGAAGCTTTTGTGGATACGCAGTATTTT
.	TRBV27	.	TRBJ1-4	CASSRPDEKLFF	TGTGCCAGCAGTCGTCCAGATGAAAAACTGTTTTTT
.	TRBV12-3/TRBV12-4	.	TRBJ1-5	CASSLGGFQPQHF	TGTGCCAGCAGTTTGGGGGGATTTCAGCCCCAGCATTTT
.	TRBV3-1/TRBV3-2	.	TRBJ1-4	CASSQGGRGEKLFF	TGTGCCAGCAGCCAAGGAGGGCGGGGTGAAAAACTGTTTTTT
few	TRBV10-1	.	TRBJ1-5	CASNRVRRNQPQHF	TGCGCCAGTAACAGGGTGAGGAGGAATCAGCCCCAGCATTTT
.	TRBV7-9	.	TRBJ2-7	CASSRSTVSYEQYF	TGTGCCAGCAGCCGATCGACAGTCTCCTACGAGCAGTACTTC
once	TRBV27	.	TRBJ2-3	CASRGGEITDTQYF	TGTGCCAGCAGGGGCGGGGAAATCACAGATACGCAGTATTTT
.	TRBV7-6	.	TRBJ1-6	CASSLVNSPLHF	TGTGCCAGCAGCTTAGTAAATTCACCCCTCCACTTT
.	TRBV11-1	.	TRBJ2-7	CASSSSGFAYEQYF	TGTGCCAGCAGCTCGAGCGGGTTCGCCTACGAGCAGTACTTC
.	TRBV6-6	.	TRBJ1-6	CASSKTSGTTVSPLHF	TGTGCCAGCAGCAAAACCTCCGGGACAACAGTTTCACCCCTCCACTTT
.	TRBV24-1	.	TRBJ1-3	CATSAPTAGNTIYF	TGTGCCACCAGTGCCCCGACAGCTGGAAACACCATATATTTT
.	TRBV27	.	TRBJ2-7	CASSTRGLTYEQYF	TGTGCCAGCAGTACCCGGGGGTTGACCTACGAGCAGTACTTC
.	TRBV7-2	.	TRBJ2-2	CASSLGVRMGELFF	TGTGCCAGCAGCTTAGGCGTGCGCATGGGGGAGCTGTTTTTT
.	TRBV6-5	.	TRBJ1-5	CASSYDGSQPQHF	TGTGCCAGCAGTTACGACGGGTCTCAGCCCCAGCATTTT
.	TRBV19	TRBD1	TRBJ1-1	CASSMRRDRGPTEAFF	TGTGCCAGTAGTATGAGGAGGGACAGGGGGCCCACTGAAGCTTTCTTT
.	TRBV12-3/TRBV12-4	.	TRBJ1-4	CASSLSEKLFF	TGTGCCAGCAGTTTAAGCGAAAAACTGTTTTTT
.	TRBV20-1	.	TRBJ2-7	CSASGIRGVHEQYF	TGCAGTGCTAGTGGGATCAGGGGAGTACACGAGCAGTACTTC
once	TRBV6-5	TRBD1	TRBJ1-1	CASSYTRTGLNTEAFF	TGTGCCAGCAGTTACACGCGGACAGGACTGAACACTGAAGCTTTCTTT
.	TRBV4-1	TRBD2	TRBJ2-3	CASSHLTPGLAGGGSDTQYF	TGCGCCAGCAGCCATCTTACGCCGGGACTAGCGGGGGGAGGGTCAGATACGCAGTATTTT
.	TRBV19	TRBD1	TRBJ1-5	CASSMAGGSQDQPQHF	TGTGCCAGTAGTATGGCAGGGGGCTCGCAGGATCAGCCCCAGCATTTT
.	TRBV5-4	.	TRBJ1-1	CASSLDPGKNTEAFF	TGTGCCAGCAGCTTGGATCCGGGTAAGAACACTGAAGCTTTCTTT
.	TRBV11-3	.	TRBJ2-5	CASSLGQGPSQETQYF	TGTGCCAGCAGCTTGGGTCAGGGTCCGAGCCAAGAGACCCAGTACTTC
.	TRBV2	.	TRBJ2-1	CASIVDPGREQFF	TGTGCCAGCATCGTAGACCCAGGGCGTGAGCAGTTCTTC
few	TRBV2	.	TRBJ1-4	CASSDSVRGGLATNEKLFF	TGTGCCAGCAGTGATTCTGTGAGAGGAGGACTTGCAACTAATGAAAAACTGTTTTTT
.	TRBV6-5	.	TRBJ2-3	CASRSIAVSTDTQYF	TGTGCCAGCAGATCGATAGCGGTTAGCACAGATACGCAGTATTTT
.	TRBV5-1	TRBD1	TRBJ1-2	CASSWKPGQGFEHYTF	TGCGCCAGCAGCTGGAAGCCGGGACAGGGGTTTGAGCACTACACCTTC
.	TRBV5-8	.	TRBJ2-5	CATQQSRIPQETQYF	TGTGCCACGCAACAGAGCCGGATACCTCAAGAGACCCAGTACTTC
.	TRBV6-5	.	TRBJ1-1	CASRVSNGDTEAFF	TGTGCCAGCAGAGTCAGTAACGGAGACACTGAAGCTTTCTTT